The clone carrying this T cell receptor beta chain was picked up a small number of times. Its target is unknown. The data are from a study of CD8+CD57+ T cells in acquired aplastic anemia. Study context: CD4+ and CD8+ cells, once sorted, gave DNA averaging roughly 3.4 ug. Study results and caveats: There were roughly 28 CD8+ CDR3 sequences that occurred in both patients and controls. Between patients and controls, CD8+ Simpson's diversity did not vary significantly.

CD8+CD57+ cell expansion had been shown by flow cytometry in patients chosen for sequencing. Genomic DNA was employed as the template in profiling TCR beta VDJ and CDR3. MiXCR was run by TCRdb on the reads, yielding one entry per CDR3 protein. The data contain approximately 470,000 distinct CDR3 sequences, roughly a third of them seen just once; the ten biggest clones take up 0.8% to 0.85%. The CDR3 sequence is 11 residues long. Germline CDR1 DFQATT, CDR2 SNEGSKA (reference sequence). The ends were cut back, 2 bases at V and 6 bases at J, with 7 bases in the middle. The source is a human donor with aplastic anemia. The V call is TRBV20-1, the J call TRBJ1-1, with D possibly being TRBD1 (5 bases). Material: sorted CD4+, CD8+, or CD8+CD57+ T cells (not recorded which) from PBMCs. CDR3 sequence reads: CSARLGPEAFF. The DNA for the CDR3 is TGCAGTGCTAGACTGGGGCCTGAAGCTTTCTTT.